The 27 T cell receptor beta chains listed next were all sequenced from one sample in a study of beta chain features in type 1 diabetes. cDNA synthesis used the whole RNA isolate, giving expressed TCRB sequences. The data were produced by immunoSEQ multiplex PCR, yet TCRdb's version contains in-frame clones alone and is incomplete. The table lists around 240,000 clones, over 9.5% of them singletons. Sequenced material: naive CD4+ T cells from blood. The receptors derive from a woman between 18 and 29 years old in good health.

This chain links TRBV30 with TRBJ2-1; D ambiguous. V lost 0 bases and J lost 6, with 15 bases in between. From germline, CDR1 is GTSNPN and CDR2 SVGIG (reference sequence). The CDR3 runs to 15 residues. The CDR3 DNA is TGTGCCTGGAGTGTACGACTGCGCATGGCCAATGAGCAGTTCTTC. Protein: CAWSVRLRMANEQFF.

The genes are TRBV9 and TRBJ2-5; D is unresolved. Trimming took off 0 bases at V and 5 bases at J, with 11 bases between the two ends. Germline V gene sequence: CDR1 SGDLS, CDR2 YYNGEE. CDR3 length: 14 residues. The CDR3 DNA follows: TGTGCCAGCAGCGTAGCCCCGGGTGGGGAGACCCAGTACTTC. It is translated as CASSVAPGGETQYF. Combining the CDR3 with reference TRBV9 and TRBJ2-5 gives the whole variable domain DSGVTQTPKHLITATGQRVTLRCSPRSGDLSVYWYQQSLDQGLQFLIQYYNGEERAKGNILERFSAQQFPDLHSELNLSSLELGDSALYFCASSVAPGGETQYFGPGTRLLVL.

V is TRBV2 and J is TRBJ1-5, with D maybe TRBD1 (6 bases). The germline V and J ends were trimmed by 6 bases and 2 bases, with 11 bases remaining between them. The germline V gene has CDR1 SNHLY and CDR2 FYNNEI. This CDR3 is built from 14 residues. CDR3 bases: TGTGCCAGCAGGAGGGACACCGGCAATCAGCCCCAGCATTTT. Protein product: CASRRDTGNQPQHF. Together with reference TRBV2 and TRBJ1-5, the CDR3 gives the full variable domain: EPEVTQTPSHQVTQMGQEVILRCVPISNHLYFYWYRQILGQKVEFLVSFYNNEISEKSEIFDDQFSVERPDGSNFTLKIRSTKLEDSAMYFCASRRDTGNQPQHFGDGTRLSIL.

This clone was recorded a few times. This chain uses TRBV7-9 with TRBJ1-2; weak D call: TRBD1 (6 bases). The CDR3 spans 14 residues. V lost 3 bases and J 7 bases, leaving 15 bases between the germline ends. Germline lookup yields CDR1 SEHNR and CDR2 FQNEAQ (reference sequence). CDR3 region: CASSFTQGTLGYTF. The DNA for the CDR3 is TGTGCCAGCAGCTTTACGCAGGGGACGCTTGGCTACACCTTC.

The chain joins TRBV11-2 to TRBJ2-5; perhaps TRBD2 as D (6 bases). The CDR3 has 13 amino acids. Germline CDR1 SGHAT, CDR2 FQNNGV. V was cut by 5 bases and J by 2 bases, with 9 bases left in between. The CDR3 region is CASSVGTQETQYF. The CDR3, as DNA: TGTGCCAGCAGCGTCGGGACTCAAGAGACCCAGTACTTC.

V and J are TRBV7-6 and TRBJ2-7; 7 positions agree with TRBD1. Germline V CDR1 and CDR2: SGHVS, FNYEAQ. CDR3 length: 15 residues. Unmatched junction bases numbered 10, after V lost 5 bases and J lost 3 bases. CDR3 in amino acids: CASSPGGTAHYEQYF. The CDR3 DNA sequence: TGTGCCAGCAGCCCAGGGGGAACAGCTCACTACGAGCAGTACTTC.

The sample holds many counts of this clone. The chain recombines TRBV29-1 with TRBJ1-1, with unresolved D. The CDR3 length is 12 residues. Trimming stripped 4 bases from V and 1 base from J, with 7 bases between. The germline V gene encodes CDR1 SQVTM and CDR2 ANQGSEA. CDR3 region: CSVGNGNTEAFF. CDR3 DNA: TGCAGCGTTGGAAACGGGAACACTGAAGCTTTCTTT.

The chain has TRBV30 and TRBJ1-1; no clear D gene. CDR3 size: 12 residues. V lost 4 bases and J 4 bases, leaving 10 bases between the germline ends. The germline CDR1 and CDR2 sequences are GTSNPN and SVGIG (reference sequence). The CDR3 protein is CAWITVFTEAFF. The DNA for the CDR3 is TGTGCCTGGATCACAGTCTTCACTGAAGCTTTCTTT.

The V and J genes are TRBV5-6 and TRBJ2-7; no clear D gene. Germline CDR1 is SGHDT and CDR2 is YYEEEE. The length of the CDR3 is 11 residues. V lost 5 bases, J lost 3 bases, and 6 bases lay in between. CDR3 nucleotides: TGTGCCAGCAGTCGTAACTACGAGCAGTACTTC. It codes for CASSRNYEQYF.

This clone appeared a few times. V usage is TRBV30 and J usage is TRBJ1-2; TRBD1 might be the D (6 bases). Trimming cost V 3 bases and J 2 bases, with 13 bases left between them. The CDR3 extends over 14 amino acids. Germline values: CDR1 GTSNPN, CDR2 SVGIG (reference sequence). CDR3 in amino acids: CAWSLQGTNYGYTF. In DNA, the CDR3 is TGTGCCTGGAGCCTACAGGGAACCAACTATGGCTACACCTTC.

The chain uses TRBV13 and TRBJ2-1; 9 nucleotides line up with TRBD1. The CDR3 extends over 15 amino acids. Germline V gene data show CDR1 as PRHDT and CDR2 as FYEKMQ (reference sequence). Trimming took 7 bases from V and 5 from J; bases not matched to a gene: 9. CDR3 nucleotides: TGTGCCAGCAACCGCGACAGGGGGAACGACAATGAGCAGTTCTTC. This sequence encodes CASNRDRGNDNEQFF. Full variable domain (outside the CDR3, taken from reference TRBV13 and TRBJ2-1): AAGVIQSPRHLIKEKRETATLKCYPIPRHDTVYWYQQGPGQDPQFLISFYEKMQSDKGSIPDRFSAQQFSDYHSELNMSSLELGDSALYFCASNRDRGNDNEQFFGPGTRLTVL.

This clone has only a few counts. J is TRBJ2-3 and V is TRBV5-4, with a tentative D call TRBD1 (6 bases). Trimming shortened V by 4 bases and J by 2 bases, and 14 bases separated the two germline ends. CDR1 is SGHNT, CDR2 YYREEE, per germline (reference sequence). The CDR3 length is 15 residues. The CDR3 sequence is CASSLPGQATDTQYF. In nucleotides, the CDR3 is TGTGCCAGCAGCCTGCCGGGACAAGCCACAGATACGCAGTATTTT.

V usage is TRBV20-1 and J usage is TRBJ1-1; D may be TRBD1 (6 bases). From germline, CDR1 is DFQATT and CDR2 SNEGSKA (reference sequence). There are 11 residues in the CDR3. Trimming cost V 5 bases and J 6 bases, with 10 bases left between them. The CDR3 sequence is CSAPRGAEAFF. The DNA of the CDR3 is TGCAGTGCTCCCAGGGGAGCTGAAGCTTTCTTT.

There are a few counts of this clone. The CDR3 spells CAWSLRQNTEAFF. The CDR3 coding sequence is TGTGCCTGGAGTCTCCGACAGAACACTGAAGCTTTCTTT. The V gene is TRBV30, the J gene TRBJ1-1; no definite D call. Trimming shortened V by 2 bases and J by 1 base, and 8 bases separated the two germline ends. The germline gives CDR1 GTSNPN, CDR2 SVGIG (reference sequence). CDR3 length: 13 amino acids. Looking up the rest from reference TRBV30 and TRBJ1-1 gives the full variable domain: SQTIHQWPATLVQPVGSPLSLECTVEGTSNPNLYWYRQAAGRGLQLLFYSVGIGQISSEVPQNLSASRPQDRQFILSSKKLLLSDSGFYLCAWSLRQNTEAFFGQGTRLTVV.

The chain recombines TRBV9 with TRBJ2-3, with a tentative D call TRBD1 (6 bases). Germline values: CDR1 SGDLS, CDR2 YYNGEE. The germline V and J ends were trimmed by 5 bases and 0 bases, with 19 bases remaining between them. The CDR3 is made up of 17 amino acids. CDR3 coding DNA: TGTGCCAGCAGTTTCTTACAGGGAGACGTAAGCACAGATACGCAGTATTTT. It translates to CASSFLQGDVSTDTQYF.

This chain links TRBV12-5 with TRBJ2-2; D may be TRBD1 (6 bases). The CDR3 runs 15 residues. V was pared by 2 bases and J by 2 bases, with 9 bases between. The V gene's germline CDR1 is LGHNT and CDR2 FRNRAP. The CDR3 is CASGLLTGNTGELFF. CDR3 bases: TGTGCTAGTGGTTTGCTGACAGGTAACACCGGGGAGCTGTTTTTT.

V usage is TRBV18 and J usage is TRBJ1-2; possible D gene TRBD1, 6 bases. The V gene lost 3 bases and the J gene lost 5 bases, with 10 bases spanning the gap. CDR3 size: 13 residues. Germline CDR1 is KGHSH and CDR2 is LQKENI. CDR3: CASSPDRLYGYTF. In DNA, the CDR3 is TGTGCCAGCTCACCCGACAGGTTGTATGGCTACACCTTC. The full variable domain, in which reference TRBV18 and TRBJ1-2 provide the parts outside the CDR3, is NAGVMQNPRHLVRRRGQEARLRCSPMKGHSHVYWYRQLPEEGLKFMVYLQKENIIDESGMPKERFSAEFPKEGPSILRIQQVVRGDSAAYFCASSPDRLYGYTFGSGTRLTVV.

This clone has more than one count but fewer than ten. The V and J genes are TRBV13 and TRBJ2-7; 13 bases are shared with TRBD2. The V segment lost 0 bases and the J segment 3 bases; nucleotides outside the gene matches: 8. The CDR3 covers 18 residues. CDR1 is PRHDT, CDR2 FYEKMQ, per germline (reference sequence). In DNA, the CDR3 is TGTGCCAGCAGCTTAGGGGGCGAACGGACTAGCGGGAGCTACGAGCAGTACTTC. It codes for CASSLGGERTSGSYEQYF.

The chain has TRBV5-1 and TRBJ2-5; maybe TRBD2 (6 bases). V was clipped by 5 bases and J by 1 base, with 15 bases between them. CDR3 size: 15 residues. The germline V gene has CDR1 SGHRS and CDR2 YFSETQ. CDR3 DNA: TGCGCCAGCAGAACCGGAGGGCTCTCCCAAGAGACCCAGTACTTC. Encoded protein: CASRTGGLSQETQYF.

V and J are TRBV6-4 and TRBJ2-1; 8 nucleotides align to TRBD2. Trimming removed 3 bases from V and 7 bases from J; junction bases left unmatched: 14. CDR1 and CDR2 from the germline V gene are MRHNA and SNTAGT. The CDR3 totals 17 residues. The CDR3 DNA follows: TGTGCCAGCAGTGAAAACCGAGGGGCCACTAGCGGAAATGAGCAGTTCTTC. This sequence encodes CASSENRGATSGNEQFF.

V and J are TRBV30 and TRBJ1-2; weak D call: TRBD1 (5 bases). The V end lost 5 bases, the J end lost 4 bases, and 23 bases lay between the germline ends. This CDR3 region has 16 residues. From germline, CDR1 is GTSNPN and CDR2 SVGIG (reference sequence). CDR3 loop: CAWYPGQGLLTYGYTF. As DNA, the CDR3 is TGTGCCTGGTATCCTGGCCAGGGCTTGTTAACCTATGGCTACACCTTC.

This chain uses TRBV4-1 with TRBJ2-5; 11 nucleotides agree with TRBD2. The germline V gene has CDR1 MGHRA and CDR2 YSYEKL. V lost 3 bases to trimming and J lost 5 bases; unmatched junction nucleotides: 8. CDR3 length: 16 residues. This chain's CDR3 is CASSQIAGGPLETQYF. Here the CDR3 DNA reads TGCGCCAGCAGCCAGATAGCGGGAGGGCCGTTGGAGACCCAGTACTTC.

There are a few counts of this clone. The CDR3 nucleotides read TGTGCCAGCAGGTCTACGGACAGGGACTACGAGCAGTACTTC. Translation: CASRSTDRDYEQYF. V usage is TRBV6-5 and J usage is TRBJ2-7; 8 nucleotides agree with TRBD1. The length of the CDR3 is 14 residues. V shed 6 bases and J 3 bases; nucleotides not matched to a gene: 7. The germline V gene has CDR1 MNHEY and CDR2 SVGAGI.

This clone was observed a handful of times. The gene calls are TRBV14 and TRBJ2-3, with 9 bases that match TRBD1. The germline gives CDR1 SGHDN, CDR2 FVKESK. V was clipped by 1 base and J by 2 bases; unmatched bases: 7. The CDR3 sequence is 17 residues long. The CDR3 loop is CASSQGWGQGATDTQYF. As DNA, the CDR3 is TGTGCCAGCAGCCAAGGATGGGGACAGGGAGCCACAGATACGCAGTATTTT.

The chain employs TRBV29-1 and TRBJ2-4; D unresolved. The germline V and J ends were trimmed by 4 bases and 0 bases, with 10 bases remaining between them. This CDR3 has 14 amino acids. Germline CDR1 SQVTM, CDR2 ANQGSEA. The CDR3 DNA follows: TGCAGCGTTGGCACAACCCTAGCCAAAAACATTCAGTACTTC. Its translation is CSVGTTLAKNIQYF.

Remarks on this clone: This sample includes further DNA sequences coding for the same CDR3. The chain combines TRBV10-3 with TRBJ1-5; D uncertain. The CDR3 contains 17 residues. Trimming took off 2 bases at V and 0 bases at J, with 14 bases between the two ends. Germline values: CDR1 ENHRY, CDR2 SYGVKD. The CDR3 protein is CAISESGLGYSNQPQHF. The CDR3, as DNA: TGTGCCATCAGTGAGAGCGGTTTGGGGTATAGCAATCAGCCCCAGCATTTT.

The chain couples TRBV29-1 to TRBJ1-1; TRBD1 matches 7 bases. Looked up from germline, CDR1 is SQVTM and CDR2 is ANQGSEA. The CDR3 contains 15 residues. V lost 5 bases and J lost 5; bases outside the gene matches: 14. The CDR3 nucleotides are TGCAGCGTTATTTACAGGGGTACCTGGAGGACTGAAGCTTTCTTT. It yields the protein CSVIYRGTWRTEAFF.